This TCR beta chain is drawn from a study of blood T cell repertoires in COVID-19. The wider study: Italy, Spain and the United States were the sources of the convalescent and acute COVID-19 samples. PBMCs, B-cell-depleted T cells, or T cells provided the cDNA or gDNA that made up the material.

The CDR3 loop spans 13 amino acids. Germline-derived CDR1 and CDR2 are MNHEY and SMNVEV (reference sequence). Deletions cut 3 bases from V and 2 bases from J, with 8 bases between. The protocol was immunoSEQ multiplex PCR, while the TCRdb copy is restricted to in-frame clones and leaves out a portion. The table lists roughly 120,000 clones, 80% of them singletons. The receptor was derived from a man between 65 and 79 years old with acute or convalescent COVID-19. The gene calls are TRBV27 and TRBJ2-7; D uncertain. Material: peripheral blood. The CDR3: CASSLGQPYEQYF. The CDR3 DNA reads TGTGCCAGCAGTTTGGGCCAGCCCTACGAGCAGTACTTC.